This T cell receptor beta chain was sequenced for a study of T cells in Graves' hyperthyroidism and ophthalmopathy. What was amplified from RNA transcripts were TCR beta CDR3 regions. An initial round of RT-PCR targeting the TCR CDR3 relied on the HTBI primer set. TCRdb reprocessed the multiplex PCR reads with MiXCR, giving one entry per CDR3 protein. There are approximately 400,000 distinct CDR3 sequences in the sample; 15% to 19% occur only once, and approximately 30% lies in the top ten. A word on this clonotype: Its antigen remains unknown. One junction end disagrees with the germline gene, perhaps due to a read error.

Not enrolled were patients with uncontrolled infection, other autoimmune disease, pregnancy or lactation. Thyroid ultrasound and orbital computed tomography, with clinical symptoms and serum thyroxine and TRAb, informed diagnoses. The authors took PBMCs from roughly 9.5 ml fresh peripheral blood. General study results and limits: The model anticipated ophthalmopathy a median around six months pre-onset.

The specimen sequenced was blood. The clonotype comes from a woman aged 18-35 years with Graves' hyperthyroidism that later progressed to Graves' ophthalmopathy.

The CDR3 here is CASSPVDRTTIAKDIQYF. CDR3 bases: TGTGCCAGCAGTCCCGTGGACAGGACGACGATAGCCAAAGACATTCAGTACTTC. The genes are TRBV7-9 and TRBJ2-4; TRBD1 agrees at 7 bases. The V gene's germline CDR1 is SEHNR and CDR2 FQNEAQ (reference sequence). This CDR3 has 18 amino acids.